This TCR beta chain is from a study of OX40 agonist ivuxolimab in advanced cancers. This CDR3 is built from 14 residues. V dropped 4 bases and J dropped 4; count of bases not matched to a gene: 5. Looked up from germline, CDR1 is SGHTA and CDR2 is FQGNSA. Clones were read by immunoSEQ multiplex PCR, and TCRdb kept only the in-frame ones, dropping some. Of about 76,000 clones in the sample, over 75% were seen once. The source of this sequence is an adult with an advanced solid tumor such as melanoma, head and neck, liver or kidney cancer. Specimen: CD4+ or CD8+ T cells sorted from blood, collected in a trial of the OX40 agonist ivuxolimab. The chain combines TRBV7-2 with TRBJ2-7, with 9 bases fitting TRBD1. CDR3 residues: CASSSQGAQYEQYF. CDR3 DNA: TGTGCCAGCAGCTCACAGGGGGCGCAATACGAGCAGTACTTC.